Reported below is one TCR beta chain. The sample originates from a study of blood T cell repertoires in COVID-19. Study overall: Donors in the United States, Italy and Spain gave samples during acute or convalescent COVID-19.

Assay used: immunoSEQ multiplex PCR; TCRdb lists only in-frame clones, some missing. The data show 330,000 or so clones, roughly 87% seen once. V lost 5 bases to trimming and J lost 9 bases, with 11 bases between them. The CDR3 runs to 12 residues. Germline CDR1 is LNHNV and CDR2 is YYDKDF (reference sequence). V gene TRBV15 combines with J gene TRBJ1-5, with unresolved D. The material sequenced was peripheral blood. The clonotype originates from a man younger than 40 with COVID-19, enrolled during active disease. CDR3: CATSGPGGPQHF. For the CDR3, the DNA is TGTGCCACCAGCGGCCCAGGAGGGCCCCAGCATTTT.